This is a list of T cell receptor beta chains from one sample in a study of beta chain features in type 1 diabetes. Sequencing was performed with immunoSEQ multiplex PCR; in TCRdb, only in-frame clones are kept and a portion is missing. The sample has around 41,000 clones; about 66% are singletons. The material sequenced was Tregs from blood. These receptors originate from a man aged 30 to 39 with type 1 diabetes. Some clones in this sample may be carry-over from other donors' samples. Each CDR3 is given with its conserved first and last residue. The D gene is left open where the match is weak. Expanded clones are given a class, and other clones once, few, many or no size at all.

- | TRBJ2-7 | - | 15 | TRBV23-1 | TGCGCCAGCAGTCTCCCGGGTGGGGACACATGGGAGCAGTACTTC | CASSLPGGDTWEQYF
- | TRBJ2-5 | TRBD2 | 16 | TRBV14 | TGTGCCAGCAGCCAACGGTCAGGTAGCGGGGAAGAGACCCAGTACTTC | CASSQRSGSGEETQYF
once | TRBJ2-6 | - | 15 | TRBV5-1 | TGCGCCAGCAGCTTGCCAGGTTCTGGGGCCAACGTCCTGACTTTC | CASSLPGSGANVLTF
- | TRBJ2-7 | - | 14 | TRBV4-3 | TGCGCCAGCAGCCAGGAACTAGCCTCTCGCGAGCAGTACTTC | CASSQELASREQYF
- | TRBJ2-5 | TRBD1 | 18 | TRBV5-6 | TGTGCCAGCAGCTTGTTAGCTTGGGACAGGGGTTCTGGGGAGACCCAGTACTTC | CASSLLAWDRGSGETQYF
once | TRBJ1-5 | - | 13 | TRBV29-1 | TGCAGCGTTGAAGGGGGGGTGGGACAGCCCCAGCATTTT | CSVEGGVGQPQHF
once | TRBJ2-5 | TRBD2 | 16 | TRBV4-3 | TGCGCCAGCAGCCCCAGCGGGGGGGCCTGGGGAGAGACCCAGTACTTC | CASSPSGGAWGETQYF
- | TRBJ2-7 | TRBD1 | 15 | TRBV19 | TGTGCCAGTAGCCGAGCCGGGACAGCTACCTACGAGCAGTACTTC | CASSRAGTATYEQYF
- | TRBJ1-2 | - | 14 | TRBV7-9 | TGTGCCAGCAGCTTAGGGGGCAGTACCTATGGCTACACCTTC | CASSLGGSTYGYTF
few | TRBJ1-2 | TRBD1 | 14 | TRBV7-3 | TGTGCCAGCAGCTGGACAGGGAAATTCAGGGGCTACACCTTC | CASSWTGKFRGYTF
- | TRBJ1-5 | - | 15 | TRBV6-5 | TGTGCCAGCAGTTACTCGGGGAGGACCAATCAGCCCCAGCATTTT | CASSYSGRTNQPQHF
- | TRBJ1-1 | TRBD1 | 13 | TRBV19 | TGTGCCAGTAGTATCACAGGGGGAGCTGAAGCTTTCTTT | CASSITGGAEAFF
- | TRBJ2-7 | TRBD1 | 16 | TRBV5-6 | TGTGCCAGCAGCTTACCGGGACAGGGGATTGCCTACGAGCAGTACTTC | CASSLPGQGIAYEQYF
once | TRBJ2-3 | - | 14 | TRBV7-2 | TGTGCCAGCAGCCCCTCTCTCGGCACAGATACGCAGTATTTT | CASSPSLGTDTQYF
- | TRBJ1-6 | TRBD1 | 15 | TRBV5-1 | TGCGCCAGCAGCTCAACAGGGGGTGGTAATTCACCCCTCCACTTT | CASSSTGGGNSPLHF
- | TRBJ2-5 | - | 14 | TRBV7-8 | TGTGCCAGCAGCTTAGCCGCGGCTCCGGAGACCCAGTACTTC | CASSLAAAPETQYF
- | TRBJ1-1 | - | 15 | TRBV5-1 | TGCGCCAGCAGCTTGGCCGTCAGAACGAACACTGAAGCTTTCTTT | CASSLAVRTNTEAFF
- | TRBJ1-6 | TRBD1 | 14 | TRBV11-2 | TGTGCCAGCAGCTTCGGACAGGGACGGTCACCCCTCCACTTT | CASSFGQGRSPLHF
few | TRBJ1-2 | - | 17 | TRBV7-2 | TGTGCCAGCAGCCGCTCTTGGGACACCTTACGGGGCTATGGCTACACCTTC | CASSRSWDTLRGYGYTF
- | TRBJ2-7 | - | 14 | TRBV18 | TGTGCCAGCTCACCAGTAGCAGGGGTGAGCGAGCAGTACTTC | CASSPVAGVSEQYF
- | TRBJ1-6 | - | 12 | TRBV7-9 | TGTGCCAGCAGCTTATGGCACGGGCCCCTCCACTTT | CASSLWHGPLHF
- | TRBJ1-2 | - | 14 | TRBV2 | TGTGCCAGCAGTGAAGAGGAAGGCAGGGTAGGCTACACCTTC | CASSEEEGRVGYTF
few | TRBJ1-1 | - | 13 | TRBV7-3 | TGTGCCAGCAGCCAGGACAGGAACACTGAAGCTTTCTTT | CASSQDRNTEAFF
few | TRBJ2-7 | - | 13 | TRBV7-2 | TGTGCCAGCAGCTTAGCAGGGGTTGGTGAGCAGTACTTC | CASSLAGVGEQYF
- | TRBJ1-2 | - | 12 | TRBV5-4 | TGTGCCAGCAGCCCCAACGTCGGTGGCTACACCTTC | CASSPNVGGYTF
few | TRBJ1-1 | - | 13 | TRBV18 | TGTGCCAGCTCAATCTCGACAGACACTGAAGCTTTCTTT | CASSISTDTEAFF
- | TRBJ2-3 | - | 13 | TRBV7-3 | TGTGCCAGCAGCCAAGGGGGCACAGATACGCAGTATTTT | CASSQGGTDTQYF
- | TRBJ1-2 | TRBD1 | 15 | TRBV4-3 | TGCGCCAGCAGCCAAGTCGGGACAGGGGGCTCTGGCTACACCTTC | CASSQVGTGGSGYTF
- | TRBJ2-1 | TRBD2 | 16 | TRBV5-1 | TGCGCCAGCAGCTTGGTATTGGCGGGGGGTTACAATGAGCAGTTCTTC | CASSLVLAGGYNEQFF
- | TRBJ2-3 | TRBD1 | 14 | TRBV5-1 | TGCGCCAGCAGCAGCAGGGGGCTTACAGATACGCAGTATTTT | CASSSRGLTDTQYF
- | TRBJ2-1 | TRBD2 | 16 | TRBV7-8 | TGTGCCAGCAGCGTACGACTAGCGGGGTCCTACAATGAGCAGTTCTTC | CASSVRLAGSYNEQFF
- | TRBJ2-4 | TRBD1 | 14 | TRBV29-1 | TGCAGCGTTGCCCCGCAGGGGGTCAAAAACATTCAGTACTTC | CSVAPQGVKNIQYF
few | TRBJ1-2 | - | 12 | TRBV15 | TGTGCCACCAGCAGAGATGTGAGTGGCTACACCTTC | CATSRDVSGYTF
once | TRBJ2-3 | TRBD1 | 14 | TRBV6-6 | TGTGCCAGCAGTTACACAAGGGGGCCAGATACGCAGTATTTT | CASSYTRGPDTQYF
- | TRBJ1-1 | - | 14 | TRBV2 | TGTGCCAGCCGAGAGGGCTTGGGGGCCACTGAAGCTTTCTTT | CASREGLGATEAFF